A selection of T cell receptor beta chains follows, all from one sample in a study of T cell changes during pregnancy in multiple sclerosis. This table comes from immunoSEQ multiplex PCR, and its TCRdb copy is limited to in-frame clones, with some not included. The sample carries tens of thousands of clones, approximately 91% recorded once. The material was CD8+ T cells from peripheral blood mononuclear cells, obtained in the second trimester of pregnancy. These receptors were taken from a female donor with multiple sclerosis, enrolled in a pregnancy study. Each CDR3 is given with its conserved first and last residue. Each record gives: J gene, V gene, CDR3 protein.

J: TRBJ1-2
V: TRBV7-9
CDR3: CASTRNDYGYTF

J: TRBJ1-1
V: TRBV6-5
CDR3: CASSYRQGPTEAFF

J: TRBJ2-3
V: TRBV6-6
CDR3: CASSPRDYLTDTQYF

J: TRBJ2-7
V: TRBV7-8
CDR3: CASSLIQGAYEQYF

J: TRBJ2-4
V: TRBV18
CDR3: CASSSLDREIWNIQYF

J: TRBJ1-2
V: TRBV4-1
CDR3: CASSQDPDSTLYGYTF

J: TRBJ2-1
V: TRBV25-1
CDR3: CASSDTNEVYNEQFF

J: TRBJ2-1
V: TRBV5-6
CDR3: CASSLNGGRGSLNEQFF

J: TRBJ2-7
V: TRBV5-6
CDR3: CASSYGTGGYEQYF

J: TRBJ2-2
V: TRBV27
CDR3: CASSSGLAGVDTGELFF

J: TRBJ2-1
V: TRBV10-3
CDR3: CAISETSGYEQFF

J: TRBJ2-1
V: TRBV7-2
CDR3: CASSQTLESGLIEQFF

J: TRBJ2-4
V: TRBV4-3
CDR3: CASSQDGLAAKNIQYF

J: TRBJ1-5
V: TRBV19
CDR3: CASSIGQDNQPQHF

J: TRBJ2-5
V: TRBV18
CDR3: CASSPPGTGSRETQYF

J: TRBJ2-2
V: TRBV28
CDR3: CASSLFGELRTGELFF

J: TRBJ2-7
V: TRBV6-1
CDR3: CASSTGSEQYF

J: TRBJ2-4
V: TRBV11-2
CDR3: CASRPDRGLYKNIQYF

J: TRBJ1-5
V: TRBV19
CDR3: CASSIPGGNQPQHF

J: TRBJ1-2
V: TRBV28
CDR3: CASSFGLNYGYTF

J: TRBJ1-1
V: TRBV7-9
CDR3: CASIMNTEAFF

J: TRBJ2-3
V: TRBV11-2
CDR3: CASSLGRGTDTQYF

J: TRBJ2-1
V: TRBV4-3
CDR3: CASSQQTGGSYNEQFF

J: TRBJ1-4
V: TRBV4-1
CDR3: CASNLRGEKLFF

J: TRBJ2-7
V: TRBV5-6
CDR3: CASSLGAGGLYEQYF

J: TRBJ1-1
V: TRBV27
CDR3: CASSLGQGNTEAFF

J: TRBJ2-3
V: TRBV7-2
CDR3: CASSFKGQGTDTQYF

J: TRBJ2-7
V: TRBV27
CDR3: CASTPKALANF

J: TRBJ2-7
V: TRBV15
CDR3: CATSEGSFPYEQYF

J: TRBJ2-3
V: TRBV14
CDR3: CASSLPLAGALDTQYF

J: TRBJ2-7
V: TRBV6-1
CDR3: CASSTLAGSSYEQYF

J: TRBJ2-5
V: TRBV29-1
CDR3: CSAIPDRGIETQYF

J: TRBJ2-2
V: TRBV5-5
CDR3: CASSLIPGGPGELFF

J: TRBJ1-2
V: TRBV19
CDR3: CASSILGAGVYGYTF

J: TRBJ2-1
V: TRBV28
CDR3: CASSTNIAGVGYNEQFF

J: TRBJ1-2
V: TRBV5-6
CDR3: CASSLEGRQGRGYTF

J: TRBJ2-7
V: TRBV13
CDR3: CASGASYEQYF

J: TRBJ2-7
V: TRBV27
CDR3: CASSLRGPNEQYF

J: TRBJ2-7
V: TRBV19
CDR3: CASSISSGSYYEQYF

J: TRBJ2-1
V: TRBV4-1
CDR3: CASSQDPSGLAGVGEQFF

J: TRBJ2-6
V: TRBV19
CDR3: CASSIRRSYSGANVLTF

J: TRBJ1-1
V: TRBV11-1
CDR3: CASSFRSFTEAFF

J: TRBJ1-1
V: TRBV5-6
CDR3: CASSLGGEAFF

J: TRBJ2-1
V: TRBV7-3
CDR3: CASSLMAGGVNEQFF

J: TRBJ1-5
V: TRBV4-3
CDR3: CASSQDYRSDQPQHF

J: TRBJ2-7
V: TRBV5-1
CDR3: CASSWGGTAKTYEQYF

J: TRBJ2-2
V: TRBV6-1
CDR3: CASSEIAGAGTGELFF

J: TRBJ1-2
V: TRBV19
CDR3: CASSPWGEALGYTF

J: TRBJ2-2
V: TRBV5-3
CDR3: CARSGAGGRTGELFF

J: TRBJ2-7
V: TRBV11-2
CDR3: CASSPWRAIWQYF

J: TRBJ2-1
V: TRBV10-3
CDR3: CAISETSSGRIGNEQFF

J: TRBJ2-1
V: TRBV30
CDR3: CAWGPGAYNEQFF

J: TRBJ1-2
V: TRBV27
CDR3: CASSSFREFKVNRENNDGYTF